The sequence of this T cell receptor beta chain was determined in a study of blood T cell repertoires in COVID-19 (TCRdb year 2020). Background for the entire study: Collaborator samples came from the United States, Italy and Spain and covered acute and convalescent phases of COVID-19. Subjects who had been exposed to COVID-19, were actively infected with it, or had recovered from it provided the deeply sampled blood TCRbeta repertoires that made up the dataset. Where available, HLA class I and class II types were obtained from metadata supplied by the sample provider rather than from assay-based typing. Sample metadata almost always included a de-identified subject ID, COVID-19 status, age in years and sex. A freely available public database, intended as a resource for researchers studying the immune response to SARS-CoV-2, is where the repertoires were released. The material from the prospective study consisted of cDNA or gDNA derived from T cells, B-cell-depleted T cells, or PBMCs. Samples were obtained from the ongoing ImmuneRACE study (first 160 participants) and from approximately 1,200 subjects provided by 6 global collaborators.

TCRbeta CDR3 regions were amplified from genomic DNA by means of the immunoSEQ Assay, a bias-controlled multiplex PCR. The study's processing was this. Within the assay, amplification of reference gene primers was used to estimate how many nucleated cells each sample contained. Sequence reads were collapsed and filtered to measure the absolute abundance of every unique TCRbeta CDR3 rearrangement. For each sample, productive Simpson clonality was calculated by taking the square root of Simpson's diversity index across productive rearrangements. Held by TCRdb, this immuneACCESS table contains in-frame sequences only and omits some clones. Under half of the omission traces to an unresolved V gene where checked; the cause of the rest is unknown. V and J calls and clone size come straight from that table; D and trimming were deduced from the DNA. This sample lists under 200,000 clones; roughly 84% were detected once. Approximately 14% of the sample is held by the ten biggest clonotypes.

Whole blood was collected in K2EDTA tubes by collaborating institutions according to the institutions' own protocols. For TCRbeta analysis, collaborator samples were shipped as frozen whole blood, as isolated PBMCs, or as DNA extracted from either sample type. The full study reports these points: How much clinical and demographic metadata was included differed by source and by participant, and the metadata was provided uncurated.

The CDR3 contains 16 residues, cysteine and phenylalanine counted. Solely the CDR3 DNA is kept, with 48 bases framed from the first base. Trimming removed 2 bases from V and 1 base from J, leaving 14 bases between the germline ends. Taken from the germline V gene, the CDR1 and CDR2 loops are MGHRA and YSYEKL. About this clone: Which antigen it targets is not known. Base qualities are missing; no much larger clone stands one base away.

Source material: peripheral blood. The clonotype was recovered from a man in his late teens or twenties with active or convalescent COVID-19. The receptor chain draws on TRBV4-1 and TRBJ1-2; the D gene is possibly TRBD1, with 5 bases matching. The bases are TGCGCCAGCAGCCAATTGGGGTCAGGGAATAACTATGGCTACACCTTC. Translated, it gives CASSQLGSGNNYGYTF.